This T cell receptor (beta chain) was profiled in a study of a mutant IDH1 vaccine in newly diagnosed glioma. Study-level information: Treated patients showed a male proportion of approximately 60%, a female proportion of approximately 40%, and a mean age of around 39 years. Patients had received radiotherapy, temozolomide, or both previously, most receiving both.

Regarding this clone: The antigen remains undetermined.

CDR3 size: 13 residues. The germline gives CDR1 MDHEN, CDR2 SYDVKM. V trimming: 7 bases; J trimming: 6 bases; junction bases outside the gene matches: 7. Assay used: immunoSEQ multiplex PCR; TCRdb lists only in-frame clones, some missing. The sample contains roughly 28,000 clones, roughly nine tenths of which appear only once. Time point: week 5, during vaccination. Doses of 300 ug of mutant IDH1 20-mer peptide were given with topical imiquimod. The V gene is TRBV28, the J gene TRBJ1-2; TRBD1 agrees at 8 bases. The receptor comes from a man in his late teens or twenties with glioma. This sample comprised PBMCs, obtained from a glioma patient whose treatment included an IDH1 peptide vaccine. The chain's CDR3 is CASTSDRGHGYTF. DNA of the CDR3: TGTGCCAGCACTTCAGACAGGGGACATGGCTACACCTTC.